These 5 T cell receptor beta chains came from one sample sequenced in a study of regulatory T cells in long-lasting Graves disease. Described time point: newly diagnosed GD, antithyroid drugs for less than 3 months. From RNA extracted from PBMCs, the TCR library was made. Sequencing libraries for TCR beta were prepared with iRepertoire HTBI primers and Arm-PCR of CDR3 regions. In TCRdb, the multiplex PCR reads were re-called with MiXCR into one record per CDR3 protein. The table lists about 530,000 distinct CDR3 sequences, more than 15% of them singletons. This same sample was also taken into another study, of T cells in Graves' hyperthyroidism and ophthalmopathy.

Sequences were derived from peripheral blood mononuclear cells (PBMCs), sampled at new diagnosis, from a patient treated with antithyroid drugs. These receptors were taken from a woman aged 35-65 years with Graves disease.

The chain employs TRBV6-2 or TRBV6-3 and TRBJ2-7; 7 bases fit TRBD1. The CDR3 has 12 residues. Germline V lookup: CDR1 MNHEY, CDR2 SVGEGT. V lost 8 bases and J lost 3; bases outside the gene matches: 4. CDR3 bases: TGTGCCAGCGGGACAGCATACTACGAGCAGTACTTC. Its protein product is CASGTAYYEQYF.

V is TRBV20-1 and J is TRBJ1-1, with D maybe TRBD1 (6 bases). CDR1 DFQATT and CDR2 SNEGSKA come from the germline V gene (reference sequence). This CDR3 comprises 13 residues. V lost 6 bases and J 1 base, leaving 12 bases between the germline ends. CDR3 bases: TGCAGTGCCGGGACAAGTACGAACACTGAAGCTTTCTTT. Amino acids: CSAGTSTNTEAFF.

Comment on this clonotype: Only one base separates this from a far larger clonotype, so it likely reflects a read error. The V call is TRBV7-9, the J call TRBJ1-6; D gene unclear. The CDR3 has 13 residues. CDR1 and CDR2 from the germline V gene are SEHNR and FQNEAQ (reference sequence). V lost 1 base and J 7 bases, leaving 5 bases between the germline ends. The CDR3 DNA sequence: TGTGCCAGCAGCTTAGAACCGAATTCACCCCTCCACTTT. It codes for CASSLEPNSPLHF.

A word on this clonotype: A much larger clone lies one base from this, so it may be a read error. The V gene is TRBV20-1, the J gene TRBJ2-3; D is unresolved. The CDR3 loop spans 8 amino acids. Trimming removed 8 bases from V and 14 bases from J, with 11 bases in between. The germline CDR1 and CDR2 sequences are DFQATT and SNEGSKA (reference sequence). The CDR3 nucleotides are TGCAGTTCATCCGCGCGGTATTTT. Translated: CSSSARYF.

This clonotype turned up a few times. The V gene is TRBV19, the J gene TRBJ1-1; no definite D call. The CDR3 is 13 residues long. The V end was cut by 3 bases, the J end by 1 base, with 6 bases between. Per the germline V gene, CDR1 is LNHDA and CDR2 is SQIVND (reference sequence). CDR3 sequence reads: CASSIGWNTEAFF. CDR3 sequence (DNA): TGTGCCAGTAGTATTGGGTGGAACACTGAAGCTTTCTTT.